The rows below give T cell receptor beta chains drawn from one sample of a study of blood T cell repertoires in COVID-19. Assay: immunoSEQ multiplex PCR; the TCRdb copy retains only in-frame clones and omits some. The profile shows over 200,000 clones, roughly 85% of them singletons. Sequenced input: PBMCs or T cells enriched from blood (not recorded which). The receptors were gathered from a woman aged 45-59 years who had recovered from COVID-19. CDR3s include the opening cysteine and the closing phenylalanine or tryptophan. Each record gives: J gene, D gene, V gene, CDR3 protein. The D gene is left open where the match is weak.

TRBJ1-1,-,TRBV27,CASSLNGVLRTEAFF
TRBJ1-2,-,TRBV12-5,CASGLPGGYGYTF
TRBJ1-2,-,TRBV2,CASSSQYGYTF
TRBJ2-5,-,TRBV19,CAEEGRGTQYF
TRBJ2-7,-,TRBV2,CASSAPGHLTSYEQYF
TRBJ1-1,TRBD1,TRBV28,CASSLWGQGVTEAFF
TRBJ1-5,-,TRBV28,CASQRYSNQPQHF
TRBJ2-3,TRBD2,TRBV2,CASSLGLAGEDTQYF
TRBJ1-1,-,TRBV6-2/TRBV6-3,CASSYVLEAFF
TRBJ2-7,TRBD1,TRBV27,CASRDRGSSYEQYF
TRBJ1-2,TRBD1,TRBV6-2/TRBV6-3,CASSYLQGNYGYTF
TRBJ1-3,-,TRBV9,CASSARVFSGNTIYF
TRBJ1-6,TRBD1,TRBV28,CASSLWVQGAANSPLHF
TRBJ2-5,-,TRBV7-3,CASSQLAQETQYF
TRBJ2-7,TRBD2,TRBV19,CASSTTSGAYEQYF
TRBJ2-1,-,TRBV13,CASSPRGDNEQFF
TRBJ2-3,TRBD2,TRBV4-1,CASSPLGVAGGLADTQYF
TRBJ2-2,TRBD1,TRBV19,CASLGTGGTGELFF
TRBJ2-3,TRBD2,TRBV2,CASSYIAGSTDTQYF
TRBJ2-7,TRBD2,TRBV27,CASSLSGGASGVSYEQYF
TRBJ1-5,TRBD1,TRBV5-1,CASSLGTGGNQPQHF
TRBJ2-6,TRBD1,TRBV27,CASSSGRGTGYHGANVLTF
TRBJ1-5,-,TRBV28,CASSSSGGYNQPQHF
TRBJ2-5,-,TRBV25-1,CASREPGAETQYF
TRBJ2-7,-,TRBV28,CASSLSREQYF
TRBJ2-7,TRBD1,TRBV28,CASSVQGHYEQYF
TRBJ2-7,-,TRBV5-8,CASSLTDSYEQYF
TRBJ1-5,TRBD1,TRBV6-6,CASSPGTGVVLGNQPQHF
TRBJ2-7,-,TRBV5-6,CASSSIRTVLSPYEQYF
TRBJ2-5,TRBD1,TRBV6-6,CASAQGVVETQYF
TRBJ1-4,TRBD1,TRBV29-1,CSVGQGYTNEKLFF
TRBJ1-3,-,TRBV28,CASSSGYGNTIYF
TRBJ1-5,-,TRBV21-1,CASSKQGARINQPQHF
TRBJ2-7,-,TRBV2,CASSALGGEQYF
TRBJ2-3,TRBD2,TRBV11-2,CASSSPGGPGDTQYF
TRBJ2-2,-,TRBV10-3,CASRLGGTGELFF
TRBJ2-1,TRBD2,TRBV10-3,CAAGGGLGSYNEQFF